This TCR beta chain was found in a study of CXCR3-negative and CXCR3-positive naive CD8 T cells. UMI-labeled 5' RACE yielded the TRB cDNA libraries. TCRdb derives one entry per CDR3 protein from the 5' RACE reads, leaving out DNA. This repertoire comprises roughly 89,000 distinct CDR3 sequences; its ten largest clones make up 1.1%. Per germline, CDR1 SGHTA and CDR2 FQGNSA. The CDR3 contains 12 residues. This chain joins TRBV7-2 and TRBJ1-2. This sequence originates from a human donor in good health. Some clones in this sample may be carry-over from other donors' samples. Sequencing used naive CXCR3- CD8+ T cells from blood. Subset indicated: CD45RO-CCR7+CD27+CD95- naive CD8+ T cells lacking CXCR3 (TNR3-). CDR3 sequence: CASSLGMDGYTF.